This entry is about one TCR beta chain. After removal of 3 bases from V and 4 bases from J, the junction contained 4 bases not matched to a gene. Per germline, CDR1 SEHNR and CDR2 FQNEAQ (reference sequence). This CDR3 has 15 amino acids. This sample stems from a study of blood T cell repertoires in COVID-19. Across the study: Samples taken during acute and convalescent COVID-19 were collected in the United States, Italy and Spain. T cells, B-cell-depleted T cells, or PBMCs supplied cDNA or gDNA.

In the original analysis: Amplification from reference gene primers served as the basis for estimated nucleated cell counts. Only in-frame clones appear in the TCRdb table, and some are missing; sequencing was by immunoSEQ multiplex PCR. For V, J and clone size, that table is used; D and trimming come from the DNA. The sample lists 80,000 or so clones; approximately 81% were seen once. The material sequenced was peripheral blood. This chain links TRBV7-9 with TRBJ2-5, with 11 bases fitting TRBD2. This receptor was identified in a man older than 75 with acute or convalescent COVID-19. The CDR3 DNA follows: TGTGCCAGCAGCTTGACTAGCGGGATATTAGAGACCCAGTACTTC. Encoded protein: CASSLTSGILETQYF.